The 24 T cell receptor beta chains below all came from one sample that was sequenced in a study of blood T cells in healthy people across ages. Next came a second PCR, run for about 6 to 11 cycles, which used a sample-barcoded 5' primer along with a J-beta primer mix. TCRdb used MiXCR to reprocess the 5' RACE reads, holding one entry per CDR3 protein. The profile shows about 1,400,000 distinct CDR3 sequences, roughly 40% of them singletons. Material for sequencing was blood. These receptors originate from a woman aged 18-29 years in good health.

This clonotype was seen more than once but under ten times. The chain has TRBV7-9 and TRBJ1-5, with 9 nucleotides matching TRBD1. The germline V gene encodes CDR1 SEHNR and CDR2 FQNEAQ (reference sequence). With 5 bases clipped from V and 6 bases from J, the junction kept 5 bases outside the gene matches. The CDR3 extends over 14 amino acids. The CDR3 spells CASSPGTGIQPQHF. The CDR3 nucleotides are TGTGCCAGCAGCCCTGGGACAGGGATTCAGCCCCAGCATTTT.

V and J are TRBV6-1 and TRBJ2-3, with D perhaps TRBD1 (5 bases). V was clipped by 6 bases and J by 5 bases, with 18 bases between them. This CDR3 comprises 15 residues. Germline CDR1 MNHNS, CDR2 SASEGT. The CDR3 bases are TGTGCCAGCAGAGACCAAGGGGCTACCCGAGATACGCAGTATTTT. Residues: CASRDQGATRDTQYF.

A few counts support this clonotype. CDR3 in DNA: TGTGCCATCAGTCCGACGGAGGAGACCCAGTACTTC. Residues: CAISPTEETQYF. The V and J genes are TRBV10-3 and TRBJ2-5; D remains ambiguous. V lost 5 bases, J lost 5 bases, and 9 bases lay in between. Germline V gives CDR1 ENHRY, CDR2 SYGVKD. This CDR3 is built from 12 residues.

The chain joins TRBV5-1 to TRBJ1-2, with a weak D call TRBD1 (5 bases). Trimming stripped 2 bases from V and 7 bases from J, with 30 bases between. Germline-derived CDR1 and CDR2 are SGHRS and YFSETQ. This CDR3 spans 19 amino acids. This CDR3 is CASSLGAGTADLRESGYTF. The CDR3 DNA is TGCGCCAGCAGCTTAGGGGCCGGGACGGCAGACTTGAGGGAGAGTGGCTACACCTTC.

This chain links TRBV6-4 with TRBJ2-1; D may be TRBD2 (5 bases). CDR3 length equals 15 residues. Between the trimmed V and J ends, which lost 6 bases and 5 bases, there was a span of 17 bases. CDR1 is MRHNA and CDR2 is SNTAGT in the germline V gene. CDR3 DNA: TGTGCCAGCAGCCCAGCTAGCTCCGGGCACAATGAGCAGTTCTTC. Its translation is CASSPASSGHNEQFF.

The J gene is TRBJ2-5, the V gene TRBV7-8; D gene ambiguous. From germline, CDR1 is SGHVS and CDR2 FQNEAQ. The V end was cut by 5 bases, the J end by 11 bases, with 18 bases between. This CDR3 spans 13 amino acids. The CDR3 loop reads CASSVGLSGEQYF. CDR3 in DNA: TGTGCCAGCAGCGTTGGGCTATCGGGTGAGCAGTACTTC.

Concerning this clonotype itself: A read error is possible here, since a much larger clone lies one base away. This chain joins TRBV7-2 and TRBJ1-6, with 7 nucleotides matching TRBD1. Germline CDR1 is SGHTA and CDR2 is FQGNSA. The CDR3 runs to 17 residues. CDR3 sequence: CASSLADGQVYNSPPHF. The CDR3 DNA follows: TGTGCCAGCAGCTTAGCTGACGGACAGGTCTATAATTCACCCCCCCACTTT.

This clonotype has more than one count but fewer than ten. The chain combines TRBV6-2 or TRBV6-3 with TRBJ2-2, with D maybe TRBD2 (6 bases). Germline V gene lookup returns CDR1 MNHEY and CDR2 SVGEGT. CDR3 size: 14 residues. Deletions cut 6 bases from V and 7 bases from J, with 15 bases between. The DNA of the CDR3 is TGTGCCAGCAGGACTAGTGGCGAGGTCGGGGAGCTGTTTTTT. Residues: CASRTSGEVGELFF.

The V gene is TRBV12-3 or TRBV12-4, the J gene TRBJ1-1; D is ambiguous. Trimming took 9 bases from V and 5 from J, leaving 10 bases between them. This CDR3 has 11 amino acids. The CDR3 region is CASLLGTEAFF. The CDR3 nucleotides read TGTGCCAGTCTCCTGGGGACTGAAGCTTTCTTT.

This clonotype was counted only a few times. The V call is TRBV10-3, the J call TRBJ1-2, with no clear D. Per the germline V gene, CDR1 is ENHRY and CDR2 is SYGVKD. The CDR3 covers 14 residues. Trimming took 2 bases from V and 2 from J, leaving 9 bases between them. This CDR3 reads CAISEAAANYGYTF. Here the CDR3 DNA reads TGTGCCATCAGTGAGGCGGCCGCGAACTATGGCTACACCTTC.

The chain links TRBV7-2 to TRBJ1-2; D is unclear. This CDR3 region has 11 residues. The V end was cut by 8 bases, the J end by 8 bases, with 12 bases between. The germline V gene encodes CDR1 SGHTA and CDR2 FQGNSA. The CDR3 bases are TGTGCCAGCGTCGGTCCCCCGGGCTACACCTTC. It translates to CASVGPPGYTF.

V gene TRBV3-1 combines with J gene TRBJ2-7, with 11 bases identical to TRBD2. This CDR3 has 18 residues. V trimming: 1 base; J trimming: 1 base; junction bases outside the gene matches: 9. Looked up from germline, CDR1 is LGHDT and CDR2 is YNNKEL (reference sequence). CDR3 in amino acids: CASSQVTLAGGPSYEQYF. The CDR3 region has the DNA TGTGCCAGCAGCCAAGTAACTCTAGCGGGAGGCCCATCCTACGAGCAGTACTTC.

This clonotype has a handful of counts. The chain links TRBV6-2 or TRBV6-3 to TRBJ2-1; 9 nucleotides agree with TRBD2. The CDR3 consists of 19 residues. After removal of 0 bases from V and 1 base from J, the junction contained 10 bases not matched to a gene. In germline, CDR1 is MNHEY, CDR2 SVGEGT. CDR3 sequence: CASSYSVAGVSGSYNEQFF. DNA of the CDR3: TGTGCCAGCAGTTACTCGGTAGCGGGAGTTTCTGGGTCCTACAATGAGCAGTTCTTC.

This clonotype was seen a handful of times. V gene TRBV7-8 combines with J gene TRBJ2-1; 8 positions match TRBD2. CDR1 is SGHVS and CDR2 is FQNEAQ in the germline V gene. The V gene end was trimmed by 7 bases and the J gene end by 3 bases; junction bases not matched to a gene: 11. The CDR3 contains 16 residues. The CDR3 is CASTAGAGGLYNEQFF. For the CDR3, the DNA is TGTGCCAGCACCGCGGGGGCGGGGGGCCTCTACAATGAGCAGTTCTTC.

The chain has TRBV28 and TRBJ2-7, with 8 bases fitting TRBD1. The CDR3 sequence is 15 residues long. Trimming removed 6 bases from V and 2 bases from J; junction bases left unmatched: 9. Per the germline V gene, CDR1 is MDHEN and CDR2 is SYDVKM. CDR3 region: CASSSPGQAPYEQYF. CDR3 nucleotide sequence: TGTGCCAGCAGCAGCCCGGGACAGGCCCCCTACGAGCAGTACTTC.

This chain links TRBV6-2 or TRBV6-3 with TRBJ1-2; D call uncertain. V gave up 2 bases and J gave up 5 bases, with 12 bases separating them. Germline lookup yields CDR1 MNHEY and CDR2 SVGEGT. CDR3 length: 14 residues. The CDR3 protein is CASSYNGGLYGYTF. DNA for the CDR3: TGTGCCAGCAGTTACAACGGAGGGTTGTATGGCTACACCTTC.

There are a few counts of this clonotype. The CDR3 bases are TGTGCCAGCACCCCTGGGGCAGGCTCCCTCTTAGATACGCAGTATTTT. It translates to CASTPGAGSLLDTQYF. V is TRBV7-9 and J is TRBJ2-3; TRBD1 might be the D (5 bases). Trimming stripped 7 bases from V and 5 bases from J, with 22 bases between. The CDR3 is 16 amino acids. Germline CDR1 is SEHNR and CDR2 is FQNEAQ (reference sequence).

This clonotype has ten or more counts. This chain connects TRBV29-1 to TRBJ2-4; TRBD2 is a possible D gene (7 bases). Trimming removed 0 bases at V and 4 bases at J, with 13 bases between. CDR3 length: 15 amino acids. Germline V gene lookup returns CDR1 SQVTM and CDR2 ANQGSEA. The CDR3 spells CSVEDWGGAKNIQYF. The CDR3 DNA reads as TGCAGCGTTGAAGATTGGGGGGGCGCAAAAAACATTCAGTACTTC.

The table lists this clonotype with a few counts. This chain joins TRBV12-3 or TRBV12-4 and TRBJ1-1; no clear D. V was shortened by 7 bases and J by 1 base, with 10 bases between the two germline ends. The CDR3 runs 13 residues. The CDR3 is CASISQPNTEAFF. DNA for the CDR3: TGTGCCAGCATTTCTCAACCGAACACTGAAGCTTTCTTT.

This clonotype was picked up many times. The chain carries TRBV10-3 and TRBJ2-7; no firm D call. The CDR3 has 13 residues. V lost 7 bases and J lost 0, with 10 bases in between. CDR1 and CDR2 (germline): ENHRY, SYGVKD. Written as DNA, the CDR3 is TGTGCCATCAAATCTCAAAGCTCCTACGAGCAGTACTTC. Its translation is CAIKSQSSYEQYF.

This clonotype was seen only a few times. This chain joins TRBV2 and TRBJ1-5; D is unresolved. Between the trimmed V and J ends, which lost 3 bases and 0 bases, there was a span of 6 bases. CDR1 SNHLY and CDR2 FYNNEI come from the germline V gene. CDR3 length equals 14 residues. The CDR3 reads CASSDSSSNQPQHF. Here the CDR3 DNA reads TGTGCCAGCAGTGACAGTAGTAGCAATCAGCCCCAGCATTTT.

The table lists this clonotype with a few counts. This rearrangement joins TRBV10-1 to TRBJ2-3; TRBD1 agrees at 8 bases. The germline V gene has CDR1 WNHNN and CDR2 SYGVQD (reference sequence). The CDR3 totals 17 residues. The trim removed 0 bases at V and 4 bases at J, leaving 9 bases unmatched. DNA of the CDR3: TGCGCCAGCAGTGAGTCGGTACCCGGGACAGGAGCAGATACGCAGTATTTT. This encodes CASSESVPGTGADTQYF.

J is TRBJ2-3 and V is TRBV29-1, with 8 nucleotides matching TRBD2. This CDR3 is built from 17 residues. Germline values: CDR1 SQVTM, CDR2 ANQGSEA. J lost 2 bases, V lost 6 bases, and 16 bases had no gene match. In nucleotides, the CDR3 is TGCAGCGTGGTTGGAGGGGTGAGAGCGGGGGTCACAGATACGCAGTATTTT. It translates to CSVVGGVRAGVTDTQYF.

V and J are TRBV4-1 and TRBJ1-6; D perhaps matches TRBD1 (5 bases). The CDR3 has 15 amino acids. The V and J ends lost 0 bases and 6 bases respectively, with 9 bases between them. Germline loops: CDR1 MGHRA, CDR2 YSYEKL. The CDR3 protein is CASSQDRQPNSPLHF. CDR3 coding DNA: TGCGCCAGCAGCCAAGATCGACAGCCTAATTCACCCCTCCACTTT.